This entry concerns a single TCR beta chain. This record comes from a study of T cells in Graves' hyperthyroidism and ophthalmopathy. Germline loops: CDR1 SGHDT, CDR2 YYEEEE. V lost 4 bases to trimming and J lost 5 bases, with 15 bases between them. The length of the CDR3 is 15 residues. The TCR beta CDR3 regions underwent amplification using RNA transcripts as the source. During a first-round RT-PCR of the TCR CDR3, the HTBI primer set was used. TCRdb processed the multiplex PCR reads anew with MiXCR; each CDR3 protein has one entry. The repertoire consists of around 400,000 distinct CDR3 sequences, with around 16% occurring once and the leading ten covering 25% to 35%.

The sequence derives from a woman between 18 and 29 years old with Graves' hyperthyroidism that later progressed to Graves' ophthalmopathy. Sequencing used blood. The rearrangement uses TRBV5-6 and TRBJ1-4; D might be TRBD1 (5 bases). CDR3 sequence reads: CASSAPGRPNEKLFF. For the CDR3, the DNA is TGTGCCAGCAGCGCCCCGGGACGGCCGAATGAAAAACTGTTTTTT.